This T cell receptor (beta chain) was identified in a study of shared clonotypes between healthy human individuals. Study background: Per donor, three plates held CD4 naive cells, three held CD4 memory, two held CD8 naive and one held CD8 memory.

Regarding the study as a whole: Against clonotypes common to all four donors, non-shared ones had lower generation probabilities.

The repertoire was sequenced with immunoSEQ multiplex PCR; TCRdb's copy has only in-frame clones and lacks some. The table records roughly 1,500,000 clones, around 98.5% of them present only once. Comments on this clone: Its target is unknown.

V lost 1 base and J 2 bases, leaving 10 bases between the germline ends. Looked up from germline, CDR1 is SGHAT and CDR2 is FQDESV (reference sequence). The CDR3 covers 15 residues. The J gene is TRBJ2-3, the V gene TRBV11-1; D perhaps matches TRBD1 (6 bases). The sample was naive CD4+ T cells sorted from blood. Subset in this sample: CD45RA+ positively selected. The clonotype was recovered from a man aged 30 to 45 in good health. The CDR3 sequence: CASSLDRAYTDTQYF. CDR3 in DNA: TGTGCCAGCAGCTTAGACAGGGCTTACACAGATACGCAGTATTTT.